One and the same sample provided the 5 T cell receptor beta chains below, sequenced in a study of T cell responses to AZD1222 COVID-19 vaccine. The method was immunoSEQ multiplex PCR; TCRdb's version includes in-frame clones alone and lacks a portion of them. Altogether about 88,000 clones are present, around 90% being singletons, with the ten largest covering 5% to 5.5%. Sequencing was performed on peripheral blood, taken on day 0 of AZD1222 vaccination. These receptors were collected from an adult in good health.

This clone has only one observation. The CDR3 DNA reads as TGTGCCAGCTCACCTTCTTCCGGGTACAATGAGCAGTTCTTC. This sequence encodes CASSPSSGYNEQFF. The rearrangement joins TRBV18 to TRBJ2-1; D not resolved. V was trimmed by 3 bases and J by 4 bases, leaving 10 bases between them. The germline gives CDR1 KGHSH, CDR2 LQKENI. This CDR3 region has 14 residues.

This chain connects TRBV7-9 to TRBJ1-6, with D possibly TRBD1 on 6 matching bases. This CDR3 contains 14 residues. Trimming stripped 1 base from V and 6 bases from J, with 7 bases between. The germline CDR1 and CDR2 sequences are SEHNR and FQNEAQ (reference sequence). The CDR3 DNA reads TGTGCCAGCAGCTTAGGACAGGTTAATTCACCCCTCCACTTT. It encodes CASSLGQVNSPLHF.

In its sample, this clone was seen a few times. This CDR3 is CASSPPLGEQFF. The DNA of the CDR3 is TGTGCCAGCAGCCCCCCTTTGGGTGAGCAGTTCTTC. J is TRBJ2-1 and V is TRBV5-4; no firm D call. Germline V gene data show CDR1 as SGHNT and CDR2 as YYREEE (reference sequence). V was shortened by 4 bases and J by 9 bases, with 11 bases between the two germline ends. The CDR3 contains 12 residues.

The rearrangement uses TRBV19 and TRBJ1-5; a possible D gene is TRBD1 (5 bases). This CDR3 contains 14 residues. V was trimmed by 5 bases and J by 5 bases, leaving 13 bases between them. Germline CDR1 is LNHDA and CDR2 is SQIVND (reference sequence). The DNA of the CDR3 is TGTGCCAGTAGTGGAGACAGTGTCTATCAGCCCCAGCATTTT. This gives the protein CASSGDSVYQPQHF.

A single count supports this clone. The CDR3 DNA follows: TGTGCCAGTAGTATATTACCCCTCCAGCCCCAGCATTTT. Translated: CASSILPLQPQHF. The chain uses TRBV19 and TRBJ1-5, with unresolved D. The CDR3 runs 13 residues. CDR1 is LNHDA, CDR2 SQIVND, per germline (reference sequence). The V end lost 2 bases, the J end lost 7 bases, and 9 bases lay between the germline ends.